The 6 T cell receptor beta chains below were found in one sample sequenced in a study of control samples from healthy donors and cancer patients. The table came from immunoSEQ multiplex PCR; TCRdb's copy has only in-frame clones and leaves some out. The table includes around 250,000 clones, roughly 87% detected once. Sequencing used PBMCs. Receptor source: a woman aged 60-70 years with lung cancer.

The CDR3 nucleotides read TGCGCCAGCAGCTTGGATACAGGGGGCGGTCAGCCCCAGCATTTT. Protein product: CASSLDTGGGQPQHF. The chain is built from TRBV5-1 and TRBJ1-5; TRBD1 matches 9 bases. The CDR3 runs 15 residues. Losses at the gene ends were 0 bases for V and 6 bases for J; bases not matched to a gene: 4. In germline, CDR1 is SGHRS, CDR2 YFSETQ.

The genes are TRBV7-9 and TRBJ2-1, with 11 nucleotides matching TRBD2. There are 17 residues in the CDR3. The germline CDR1 and CDR2 sequences are SEHNR and FQNEAQ (reference sequence). Germline trimming cut 5 bases from V and 0 bases from J; bases unmatched to any gene: 6. The CDR3 loop is CASSPLAGGRSYNEQFF. CDR3 coding DNA: TGTGCCAGCAGCCCCCTAGCGGGAGGCCGCTCCTACAATGAGCAGTTCTTC.

This chain connects TRBV28 to TRBJ2-7; perhaps TRBD1 as D (6 bases). Germline loops: CDR1 MDHEN, CDR2 SYDVKM. Trimming took 7 bases from V and 5 from J, leaving 18 bases between them. The CDR3 totals 14 residues. The CDR3 DNA reads TGTGCCAGCAACCTCCGGGACACAACCAACGAGCAGTACTTC. It is translated as CASNLRDTTNEQYF.

V and J are TRBV9 and TRBJ1-2; D is uncertain. Germline V CDR1 and CDR2: SGDLS, YYNGEE. Trimming pared 1 base from V and 7 bases from J, leaving 14 bases between. There are 14 residues in the CDR3. CDR3 in DNA: TGTGCCAGCAGCGTATCGCTACTTCTCGGTGGCTACACCTTC. Protein sequence: CASSVSLLLGGYTF.

The chain uses TRBV7-2 and TRBJ1-1; TRBD1 matches 7 bases. The CDR3 totals 14 residues. Trimming at V came to 3 bases and at J to 6 bases, leaving 7 bases not matched to a gene. CDR1 SGHTA and CDR2 FQGNSA come from the germline V gene. CDR3 residues: CASSFYRGGSEAFF. The CDR3 DNA reads as TGTGCCAGCAGCTTCTACAGGGGCGGCTCTGAAGCTTTCTTT.

The chain couples TRBV3-1 (or the pseudogene TRBV3-2) to TRBJ2-1; D remains unclear. This CDR3 has 12 residues. Germline CDR1 LGHDT, CDR2 YNNKEL (reference sequence). V shed 8 bases and J shed 4 bases, with 9 bases lying between them. CDR3: CASGSNYNEQFF. For the CDR3, the DNA is TGTGCCAGCGGCTCGAATTACAATGAGCAGTTCTTC.